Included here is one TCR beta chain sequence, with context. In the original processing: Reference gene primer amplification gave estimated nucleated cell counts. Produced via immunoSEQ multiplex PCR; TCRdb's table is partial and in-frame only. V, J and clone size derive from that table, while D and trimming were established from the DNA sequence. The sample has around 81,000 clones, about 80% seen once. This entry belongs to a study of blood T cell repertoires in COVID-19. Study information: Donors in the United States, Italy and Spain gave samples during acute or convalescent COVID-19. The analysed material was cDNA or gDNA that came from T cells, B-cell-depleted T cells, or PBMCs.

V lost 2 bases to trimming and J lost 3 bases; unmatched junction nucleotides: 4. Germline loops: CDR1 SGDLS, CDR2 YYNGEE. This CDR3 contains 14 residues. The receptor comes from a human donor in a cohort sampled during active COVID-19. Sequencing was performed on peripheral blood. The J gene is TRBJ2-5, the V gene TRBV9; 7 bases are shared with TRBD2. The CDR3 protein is CASSVTSREETQYF. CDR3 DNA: TGTGCCAGCAGCGTGACTAGCAGAGAAGAGACCCAGTACTTC.